This TCR beta chain derives from a study of blood T cell repertoires in COVID-19. Across the study: Samples came from the United States, Italy and Spain, spanning acute and convalescent COVID-19. The analysed material was cDNA or gDNA that came from T cells, B-cell-depleted T cells, or PBMCs.

V shed 6 bases and J 6 bases; nucleotides not matched to a gene: 5. The CDR3 has 14 amino acids. Germline CDR1 ENHRY, CDR2 SYGVKD. Methods used by the authors: Reference gene primer amplification yielded estimated nucleated cell counts. Sequenced by immunoSEQ multiplex PCR; TCRdb stores in-frame clones only, minus some. V and J calls and clone size are given by that table; D and trimming were obtained from the DNA. Of approximately 140,000 clones in the sample, around 80% were seen once. J is TRBJ2-1 and V is TRBV10-3, with TRBD2 matching 10 bases. The receptor comes from a human donor in a cohort sampled during active COVID-19. Source material: peripheral blood. The CDR3 nucleotides read TGTGCCATCAGGAGCGGGGGGGTCTCCAATGAGCAGTTCTTC. This sequence encodes CAIRSGGVSNEQFF.